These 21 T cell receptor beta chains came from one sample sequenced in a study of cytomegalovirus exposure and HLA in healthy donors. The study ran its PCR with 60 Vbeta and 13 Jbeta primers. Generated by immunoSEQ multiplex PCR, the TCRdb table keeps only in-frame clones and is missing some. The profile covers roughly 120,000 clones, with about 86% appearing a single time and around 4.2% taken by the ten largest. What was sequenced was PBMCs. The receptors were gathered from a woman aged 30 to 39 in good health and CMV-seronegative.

The CDR3 sequence: CASSIDLGTSPPYEQYF. In DNA, the CDR3 is TGTGCCAGTAGTATAGATCTGGGGACATCCCCTCCCTACGAGCAGTACTTC. The V and J genes are TRBV19 and TRBJ2-7; tentatively, D is TRBD1 (6 bases). The CDR3 extends over 17 amino acids. Germline V gene data show CDR1 as LNHDA and CDR2 as SQIVND (reference sequence). The V end was cut by 0 bases, the J end by 2 bases, with 17 bases between.

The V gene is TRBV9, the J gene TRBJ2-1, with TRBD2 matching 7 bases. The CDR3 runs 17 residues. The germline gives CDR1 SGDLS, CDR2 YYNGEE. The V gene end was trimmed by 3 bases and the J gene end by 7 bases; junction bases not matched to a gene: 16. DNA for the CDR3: TGTGCCAGCAGCGCAGGACGAGGGACTATGGGCTTAAATGAGCAGTTCTTC. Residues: CASSAGRGTMGLNEQFF.

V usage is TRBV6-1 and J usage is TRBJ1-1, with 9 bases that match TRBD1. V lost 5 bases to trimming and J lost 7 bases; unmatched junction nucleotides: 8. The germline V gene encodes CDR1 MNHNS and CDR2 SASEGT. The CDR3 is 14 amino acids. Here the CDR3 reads CASSLDRGRGEAFF. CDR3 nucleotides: TGTGCCAGCAGTCTTGACAGGGGGAGAGGTGAAGCTTTCTTT.

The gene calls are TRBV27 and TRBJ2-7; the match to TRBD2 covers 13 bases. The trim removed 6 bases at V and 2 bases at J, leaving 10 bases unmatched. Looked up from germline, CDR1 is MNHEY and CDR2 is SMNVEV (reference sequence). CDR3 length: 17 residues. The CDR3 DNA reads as TGTGCCAGCAGCCATAACGGACTAGCGGGAGTACCCTACGAGCAGTACTTC. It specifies CASSHNGLAGVPYEQYF.

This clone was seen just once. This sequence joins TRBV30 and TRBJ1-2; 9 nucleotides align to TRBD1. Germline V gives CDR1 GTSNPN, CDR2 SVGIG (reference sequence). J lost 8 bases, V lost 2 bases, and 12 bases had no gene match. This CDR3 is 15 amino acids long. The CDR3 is CAWSPGTGPNRGYTF. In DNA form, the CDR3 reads TGTGCCTGGAGTCCCGGGACAGGGCCCAACAGGGGCTACACCTTC.

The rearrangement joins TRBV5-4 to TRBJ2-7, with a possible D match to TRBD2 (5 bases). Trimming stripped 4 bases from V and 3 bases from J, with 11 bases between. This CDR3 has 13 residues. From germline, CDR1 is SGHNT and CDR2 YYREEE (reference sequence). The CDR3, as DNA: TGTGCCAGCAGCCCGAAGGGAGACTACGAGCAGTACTTC. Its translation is CASSPKGDYEQYF. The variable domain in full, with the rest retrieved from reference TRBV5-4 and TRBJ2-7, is ETGVTQSPTHLIKTRGQQVTLRCSSQSGHNTVSWYQQALGQGPQFIFQYYREEENGRGNFPPRFSGLQFPNYSSELNVNALELDDSALYLCASSPKGDYEQYFGPGTRLTVT.

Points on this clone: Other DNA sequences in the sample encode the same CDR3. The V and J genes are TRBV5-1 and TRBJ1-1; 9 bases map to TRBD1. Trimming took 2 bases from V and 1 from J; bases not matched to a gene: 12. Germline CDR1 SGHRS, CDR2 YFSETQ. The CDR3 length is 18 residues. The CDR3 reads CASSFGTGQGRANTEAFF. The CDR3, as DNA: TGCGCCAGCAGCTTTGGGACTGGACAGGGGAGAGCGAACACTGAAGCTTTCTTT.

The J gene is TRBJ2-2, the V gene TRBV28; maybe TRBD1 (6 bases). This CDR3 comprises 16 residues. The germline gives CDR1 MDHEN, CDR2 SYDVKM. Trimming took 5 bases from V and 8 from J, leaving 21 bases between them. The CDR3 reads CASSPNTRTGRGELFF. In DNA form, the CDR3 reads TGTGCCAGCAGTCCCAATACCCGTACAGGGAGAGGGGAGCTGTTTTTT.

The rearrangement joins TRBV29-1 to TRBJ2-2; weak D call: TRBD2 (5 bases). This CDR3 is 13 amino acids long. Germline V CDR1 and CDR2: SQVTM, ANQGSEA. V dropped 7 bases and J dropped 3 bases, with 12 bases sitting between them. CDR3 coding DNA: TGCAGCGGGTACGGACTCCACACCGGGGAGCTGTTTTTT. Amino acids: CSGYGLHTGELFF.

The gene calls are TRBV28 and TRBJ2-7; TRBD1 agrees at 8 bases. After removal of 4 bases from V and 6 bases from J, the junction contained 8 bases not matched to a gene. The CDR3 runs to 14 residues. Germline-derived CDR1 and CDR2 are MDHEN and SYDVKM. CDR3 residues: CASSSRSGTGEQYF. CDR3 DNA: TGTGCCAGCAGTTCCCGATCGGGGACAGGCGAGCAGTACTTC.

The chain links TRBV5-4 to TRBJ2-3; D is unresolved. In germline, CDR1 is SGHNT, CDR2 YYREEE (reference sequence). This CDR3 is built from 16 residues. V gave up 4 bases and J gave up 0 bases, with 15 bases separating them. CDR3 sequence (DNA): TGTGCCAGCAGCCAGGATTGGGCCTTTAGCACAGATACGCAGTATTTT. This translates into CASSQDWAFSTDTQYF.

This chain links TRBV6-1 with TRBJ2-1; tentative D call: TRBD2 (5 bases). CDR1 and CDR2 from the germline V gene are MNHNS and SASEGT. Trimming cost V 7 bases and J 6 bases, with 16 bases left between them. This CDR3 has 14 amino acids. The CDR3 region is CASNRNEGINEQFF. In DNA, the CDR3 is TGTGCCAGCAATAGAAATGAGGGAATCAATGAGCAGTTCTTC.

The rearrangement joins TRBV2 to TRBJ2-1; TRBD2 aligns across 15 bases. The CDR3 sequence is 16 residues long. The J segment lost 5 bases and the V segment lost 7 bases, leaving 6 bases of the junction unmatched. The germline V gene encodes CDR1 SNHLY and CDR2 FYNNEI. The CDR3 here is CASTPGLAGGNNEQFF. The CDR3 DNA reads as TGTGCCAGCACTCCGGGACTAGCGGGAGGTAACAATGAGCAGTTCTTC.

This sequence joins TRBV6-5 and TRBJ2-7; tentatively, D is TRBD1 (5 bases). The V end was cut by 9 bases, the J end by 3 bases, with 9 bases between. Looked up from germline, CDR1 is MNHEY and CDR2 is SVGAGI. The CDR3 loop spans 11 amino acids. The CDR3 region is CASAGNYEQYF. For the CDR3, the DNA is TGTGCCAGTGCAGGGAACTACGAGCAGTACTTC.

The CDR3, as DNA: TGTGCCAGCAGCTTAGTGGCGGGACAGGGTTTGGAAAAACTGTTTTTT. Amino acids: CASSLVAGQGLEKLFF. The chain recombines TRBV7-2 with TRBJ1-4; TRBD1 matches 9 bases. V lost 1 base, J lost 8 bases, and 8 bases stayed unmatched. Germline V lookup: CDR1 SGHTA, CDR2 FQGNSA. The CDR3 is made up of 16 amino acids.

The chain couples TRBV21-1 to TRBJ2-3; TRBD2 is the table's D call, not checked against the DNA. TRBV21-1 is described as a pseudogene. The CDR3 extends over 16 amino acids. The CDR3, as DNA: TGTGCCAGCAGCAAAAATGGGGTGGGGGGTACAGATACGCAGTATTTT. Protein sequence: CASSKNGVGGTDTQYF.

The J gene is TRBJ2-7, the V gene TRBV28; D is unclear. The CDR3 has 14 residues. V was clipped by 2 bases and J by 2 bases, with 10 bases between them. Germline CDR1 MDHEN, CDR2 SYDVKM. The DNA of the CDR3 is TGTGCCAGCAGTTTACCGGGTTCGGCCTACGAGCAGTACTTC. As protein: CASSLPGSAYEQYF.

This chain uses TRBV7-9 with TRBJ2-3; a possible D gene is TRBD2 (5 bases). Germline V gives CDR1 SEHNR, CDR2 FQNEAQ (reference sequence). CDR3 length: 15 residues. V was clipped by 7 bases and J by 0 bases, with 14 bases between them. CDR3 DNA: TGTGCCAGCATAATGTGGGAGCGAAGCACAGATACGCAGTATTTT. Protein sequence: CASIMWERSTDTQYF.

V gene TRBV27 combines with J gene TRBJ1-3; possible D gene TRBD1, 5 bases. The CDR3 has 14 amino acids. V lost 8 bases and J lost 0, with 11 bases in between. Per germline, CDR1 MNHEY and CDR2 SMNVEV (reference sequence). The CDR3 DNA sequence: TGTGCCAGCTACGGGGGGAGCTCTGGAAACACCATATATTTT. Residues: CASYGGSSGNTIYF.

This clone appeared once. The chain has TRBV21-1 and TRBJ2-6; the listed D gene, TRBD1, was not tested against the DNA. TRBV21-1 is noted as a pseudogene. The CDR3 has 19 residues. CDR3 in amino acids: CASSKWGTGPHSGANVLTF. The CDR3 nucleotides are TGTGCCAGCAGCAAATGGGGGACAGGGCCCCATTCTGGGGCCAACGTCCTGACTTTC.

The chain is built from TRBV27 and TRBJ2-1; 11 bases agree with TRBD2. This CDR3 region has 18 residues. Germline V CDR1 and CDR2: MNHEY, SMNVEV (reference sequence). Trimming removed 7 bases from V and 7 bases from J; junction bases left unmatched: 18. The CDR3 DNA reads TGTGCCAGCACTCCGGGTAACCCAACTAGCGGGAGCGGGAATGAGCAGTTCTTC. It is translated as CASTPGNPTSGSGNEQFF.